The source of this T cell receptor (beta chain) is a study of blood T cell repertoires in COVID-19. Background on the study: The analysed material was cDNA or gDNA that came from T cells, B-cell-depleted T cells, or PBMCs.

The protocol was immunoSEQ multiplex PCR, while the TCRdb copy is restricted to in-frame clones and leaves out a portion. The table records 300,000 to 350,000 clones, around 87% of them present only once. The CDR3 extends over 14 amino acids. V was cut by 5 bases and J by 2 bases, with 12 bases left in between. Germline assignment: CDR1 PRHDT and CDR2 FYEKMQ (reference sequence). V gene TRBV13 combines with J gene TRBJ2-5, with D tentatively TRBD2 (6 bases). Specimen: peripheral blood. The sequence derives from a man aged 18 to 30 with active or convalescent COVID-19. CDR3 region: CASSQKTRQETQYF. The CDR3 coding sequence is TGTGCCAGCAGCCAAAAGACTAGGCAAGAGACCCAGTACTTC.